This T cell receptor beta chain was captured in a study of T cells after yellow fever vaccination. About the study: Any fraction with a low cell number was prepared using SMART-Seq v4 Ultra Low Input. Study conclusions and caveats: Clones that expanded after primary vaccination mostly reappeared after the booster (over 95% CD4, about 91% CD8).

This clonotype was seen ten or more times. Antigen: not known. This CDR3 has 14 amino acids. TCRdb fed the 5' RACE reads into MiXCR, producing one record per CDR3 protein. Here the sample spans around 140,000 distinct CDR3 sequences, around 7.7% being singletons. The origin of this receptor is a man aged 25 to 45 who received the YFV17D yellow fever vaccine. The sample consisted of CD4+ T cells sorted from PBMCs, taken 5 days after the yellow fever booster vaccination. The chain employs TRBV21-1 and TRBJ2-7. TRBV21-1 is a pseudogene. CDR3 loop: CASSKTSRAYEQYF. CDR3 nucleotide sequence: TGTGCCAGCAGCAAGACCTCTAGAGCCTACGAGCAGTACTTC.